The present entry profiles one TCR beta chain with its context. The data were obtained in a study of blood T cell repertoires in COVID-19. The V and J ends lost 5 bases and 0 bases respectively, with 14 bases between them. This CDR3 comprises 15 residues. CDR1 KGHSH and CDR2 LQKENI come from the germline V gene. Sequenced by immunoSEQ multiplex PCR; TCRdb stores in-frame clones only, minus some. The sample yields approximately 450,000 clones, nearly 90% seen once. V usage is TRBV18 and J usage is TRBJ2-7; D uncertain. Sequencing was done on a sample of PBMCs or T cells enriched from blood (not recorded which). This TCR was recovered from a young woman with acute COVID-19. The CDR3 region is CASSSTVESSYEQYF. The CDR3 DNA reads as TGTGCCAGCTCATCCACCGTCGAGAGCTCCTACGAGCAGTACTTC.